The source of this T cell receptor (beta chain) is a study of blood T cell repertoires in COVID-19. Looking at the study overall: Donors in the United States, Italy and Spain gave samples during acute or convalescent COVID-19. Sample material is recorded as cDNA or gDNA derived from T cells, B-cell-depleted T cells, or PBMCs.

Under the authors' procedure: Estimated nucleated cell counts came from reference gene primer amplification. The table came from immunoSEQ multiplex PCR; TCRdb's copy has only in-frame clones and leaves some out. V, J and clone size reflect that table, while D and trimming were determined from the DNA. The data hold approximately 220,000 clones, with approximately 80% observed a single time. CDR1 and CDR2 (germline): SGHTA, FQGNSA. CDR3 length: 15 residues. V trimming: 5 bases; J trimming: 0 bases; junction bases outside the gene matches: 4. V and J are TRBV7-2 and TRBJ2-4; 7 bases agree with TRBD2. Sequenced input: peripheral blood. The sequence derives from a man aged 35 to 55 with acute or convalescent COVID-19. CDR3 sequence (DNA): TGTGCCAGCAGCCCCCGGGAGGTAGCCAAAAACATTCAGTACTTC. It yields the protein CASSPREVAKNIQYF.